Listed here is a single T cell receptor beta chain. The sample is drawn from a study of control samples from healthy donors and cancer patients. The CDR3 is 12 residues long. Trimming at V came to 7 bases and at J to 7 bases, leaving 5 bases not matched to a gene. TCRdb's table, derived via immunoSEQ multiplex PCR, lists solely in-frame clones and lacks some. The sample shows more than 100,000 clones, roughly nine tenths of them seen only once. The receptor was derived from a woman younger than 35 in good health. The V call is TRBV12-3 or TRBV12-4, the J call TRBJ1-2; 8 nucleotides agree with TRBD1. Sequences were obtained from blood. The CDR3 region is CASTRGPGGYTF. For the CDR3, the DNA is TGTGCCAGCACCAGGGGGCCGGGTGGCTACACCTTC.